This TCR beta chain originates from a study of human T cells and chemical hapten exposure listed by TCRdb under 2021. About the full investigation: For sensitization, 2% DPC in acetone was applied to a roughly 2 cm by roughly 2 cm area of upper inner arm skin. Alopecia areata with under or over 50% scalp involvement, alopecia totalis and alopecia universalis were represented in the patient cohort, which was mostly female. Patch testing was performed on the upper back with Finn chambers containing 0.01% DPC, and the patch tests were scored after 6 days according to International Contact Dermatitis Research Group standards. Libraries were pooled for sequencing, and per-sample TCR yields varied mainly because of small differences in library volumes within the pool. In alopecia patients, the study followed how the peripheral blood TCR repertoire changed in vivo over primary and secondary sensitization to diphenylcyclopropenone (DPC), a hapten. Blood samples were taken from patients before sensitization (week 0) and then at 2, 6 and about 24 weeks after DPC sensitization. Throughout the roughly 23-week study period, patients were also given weekly therapeutic DPC doses on the scalp. Some 29 alopecia patients provided blood for TCR sequencing at one to four time points (pre-sensitization, 2, 6 and 24 weeks). For every blood RNA sample, sequencing covered both the TCR alpha and TCR beta chains. The study at large found these results: DPC sensitization did not change the number of TCRs with a frequency above 1 in 1000, and there was no evidence of changes in global repertoire structure. Patch test score correlated positively with the number of PT1 expanded TCRs, reaching significance at thresholds 8, 16 and 32 but not at 4. Expanded TCRs formed significantly more large CDR3 similarity clusters than pre-sensitization or healthy control sets, consistent with antigen-driven responses. Repeated subsampling changed both the strength of the expansion versus patch-test correlation and the threshold at which that correlation became significant. All patients had alopecia, a presumed autoimmune disease, so their immune response might differ from that of healthy individuals.

This clonotype occurred many times. Its antigen remains undetermined. One base away there is no much larger clone; base qualities are not given. Interpreted using the paper, the time point label stands for: patch test 1, 2 weeks after DPC sensitization. The sample's treatment or condition label is to be understood as: therapeutic diphenylcyclopropenone sensitization with weekly scalp DPC. Total RNA was extracted from unfractionated whole blood that had been collected in Tempus Blood RNA tubes. At every patch-test visit, the blood draw took place before the patch test was put on. Patients were eligible if aged 18 to 70, diagnosed with alopecia and judged suitable for DPC therapy, and pregnant patients were excluded. The library came from RACE. Sequencer: NextSeq 500. During library preparation, unique molecular identifiers were attached to individual cDNA molecules so that TCRs could be counted in a quantitative, reproducible way. Per the authors' processing: The median number of TCRs per sample was roughly 100,000, ranging from roughly 20,000 to 700,000. V, J and CDR3 annotation of the TCR reads was carried out using the Decombinator software suite. For the PS versus PT1 abundance plots, all samples were subsampled to the same number of TCRs (28,000). Expanded TCRs were defined as absent before sensitization and observed at least eight times at the 2-week time point. TCRdb reprocessing: public reads trimmed at Q25 with fastp, clones called with MiXCR, in-frame beta chains kept. CDR3 protein sequences are deduplicated, and each keeps its most common genes and DNA. The V and J calls here are based on TCRdb, not the publication. The sample records roughly 52,000 distinct CDR3 sequences, 8% to 13% of which are singletons. The ten largest account for approximately 1.8% of the sample.

The sample was whole blood, taken in connection with sensitization to the hapten diphenylcyclopropenone (DPC). The source of this sequence is a woman aged 40 to 50 with alopecia areata. Some clones in this sample may be carry-over from other donors' samples.

The CDR3 region reads CASSQATSGGENEQFF. The bases read TGCGCCAGCAGCCAGGCGACTAGCGGGGGGGAAAATGAGCAGTTCTTC. Recombination linked TRBV4-3 to TRBJ2-1; TRBD2 aligns with 14 central bases. Germline trimming: 3 bases from V, 7 bases from J; junction bases outside gene matches: 5. From its cysteine to its phenylalanine, the CDR3 spans 16 amino acids. Only the CDR3 portion is preserved as DNA: 48 bases, with reading frame beginning at the first base. According to the germline V gene, CDR1 reads LGHNA and CDR2 reads YSLEER.